This note documents a single TCR beta chain sequence. These data come from a study of control samples from healthy donors and cancer patients. V was clipped by 5 bases and J by 4 bases; unmatched bases: 12. CDR1 is MNHEY, CDR2 SVGEGT, per germline. The CDR3 loop spans 16 amino acids. Assay: immunoSEQ multiplex PCR; the TCRdb copy retains only in-frame clones and omits some. Altogether 120,000 or so clones are present, 75% to 95% being singletons, with the ten largest covering less than 2.5%. This receptor was identified in a young man in good health. Sequencing was performed on blood. This sequence joins TRBV6-2 or TRBV6-3 and TRBJ2-5, with TRBD1 matching over 8 bases. CDR3 DNA: TGTGCCAGCAGTAAGACAGGGGCCATCCTAAGAGAGACCCAGTACTTC. Its translation is CASSKTGAILRETQYF.